The rows below give T cell receptor beta chains drawn from one sample of a study of patients and donors after allogeneic stem cell transplantation. TCRdb reprocessed the RT-PCR reads via MiXCR and lists one record per CDR3 protein. This sample has more than 150,000 distinct CDR3 sequences, with 35% to 50% found just once. The specimen was blood, either unsorted or a sorted T cell fraction (not recorded which). These receptors originate from a human donor who was either an allogeneic HSCT recipient or a stem cell or donor lymphocyte infusion donor (not recorded which). It is not recorded whose cells these are; they may come from a transplant donor. CDR3s include the opening cysteine and the closing phenylalanine or tryptophan. The D gene is left open where the match is weak. Rows may omit the clone size; those that give it use once, few, many or a size class.

CDR3 DNA	CDR3 protein	clone size	J gene	CDR3 length	D gene	V gene
TGCGCCAGCAGCCAAGGCATTATGAACACTGAAGCTTTCTTT	CASSQGIMNTEAFF	.	TRBJ1-1	14	.	TRBV4-3
TGTGCCAGCACGTTCAGGGTCAACACCGGGGAGCTGTTTTTT	CASTFRVNTGELFF	.	TRBJ2-2	14	.	TRBV28
TGTGCCAGCAGTCCAGACCTGGATACGCAGTATTTT	CASSPDLDTQYF	.	TRBJ2-3	12	.	TRBV28
TGTGCCAGCAGTTTATTGAGTCGGCAGGGTTGGTTCTTC	CASSLLSRQGWFF	few	TRBJ2-1	13	.	TRBV28
TGTGCCAGCAGCCGGACAGGCCTAAATAGCAATCAGCCCCAGCATTTT	CASSRTGLNSNQPQHF	few	TRBJ1-5	16	TRBD1	TRBV27
TGTGCCAGCAGCGGTTCCCTATTTTATGGCTACACCTTC	CASSGSLFYGYTF	.	TRBJ1-2	13	.	TRBV25-1
TGCGCCAGCAGCCAAGATAGGCCGAGCTACGAGCAGTACTTC	CASSQDRPSYEQYF	few	TRBJ2-7	14	.	TRBV4-3
TGTGCCAGCAGTTTACAGGGGCATGGAAACACCATATATTTT	CASSLQGHGNTIYF	few	TRBJ1-3	14	.	TRBV28
TGTGCCAGCATCGGACTTGCCCCTTTTTCCATGAACACTGAAGCTTTCTTT	CASIGLAPFSMNTEAFF	.	TRBJ1-1	17	.	TRBV12-3/TRBV12-4
TGTGCCATCAGTGACCATGACCTGGGTGGCTACACCTTC	CAISDHDLGGYTF	.	TRBJ1-2	13	.	TRBV10-3
TGTGCCAGCAGCGTCCAGGAGCTTTACCTATATGGCTACACCTTC	CASSVQELYLYGYTF	.	TRBJ1-2	15	.	TRBV7-9
TGTGCCAGCAGACACGGACTAGCGGGAGTGATAGGCAAAAACATTCAGTACTTC	CASRHGLAGVIGKNIQYF	.	TRBJ2-4	18	.	TRBV21-1
TGTGCCAGCAGCCTCGCTACTGCAGAGAACACTGAAGCTTTCTTT	CASSLATAENTEAFF	.	TRBJ1-1	15	.	TRBV7-9
TGTGCCAGCAGCTCCCGGGACACCCGTCCCAATGAGCAGTTCTTC	CASSSRDTRPNEQFF	.	TRBJ2-1	15	.	TRBV7-2
TGTGCCAGTAGTATGGACTCTGGAAACACCATATATTTT	CASSMDSGNTIYF	.	TRBJ1-3	13	.	TRBV19
TGCGCCAGCAGCTTAAAAGACCTGAACACTGAAGCTTTCTTT	CASSLKDLNTEAFF	.	TRBJ1-1	14	.	TRBV5-1
TGTGCCAGCAGCTTTATTTCTGAAGCTTTCTTT	CASSFISEAFF	few	TRBJ1-1	11	.	TRBV7-8
TGTGCCAGCAGTTTGATAAGGGAAGAGAAGTTCTTC	CASSLIREEKFF	.	TRBJ2-1	12	.	TRBV12-3/TRBV12-4
TGTGCCAGCAGCCTTGGGCGCAATCAGCCCCAGCATTTT	CASSLGRNQPQHF	.	TRBJ1-5	13	.	TRBV5-6
TGTGCCAGCAGCCAAAGCTCGATGGTAGCGGGAGGTGAGCAGTTCTTC	CASSQSSMVAGGEQFF	.	TRBJ2-1	16	TRBD2	TRBV4-2
TGCAGCGTGAGGGGGGGCAGCTCCTACGAGCAGTACTTC	CSVRGGSSYEQYF	few	TRBJ2-7	13	.	TRBV29-1
TGTGCCAGCAGTTTGATCGCGACAGGGGGGGGCAATGAGCAGTTCTTC	CASSLIATGGGNEQFF	.	TRBJ2-1	16	TRBD1	TRBV12-3/TRBV12-4
TGCGCCAGCAGCTCCGGGACAGGGATCGGTGAAGCTTTCTTT	CASSSGTGIGEAFF	few	TRBJ1-1	14	TRBD1	TRBV5-1
TGTGCCAGTTACCGGGACAGGGATAACAATGAGCAGTTCTTC	CASYRDRDNNEQFF	few	TRBJ2-1	14	TRBD1	TRBV28
TGTGCCACCATAACCGGGTCCTACTACAATGAGCAGTTCTTC	CATITGSYYNEQFF	.	TRBJ2-1	14	.	TRBV12-3/TRBV12-4
TGTGCCAGCAGTTTAGGGGTTAGGGGGCCATCCTACGGGCAGTACTTC	CASSLGVRGPSYGQYF	once	TRBJ2-7	16	TRBD1	TRBV12-3/TRBV12-4
TGTGCCAGCAGTCCCCAGAACAGGGTCGACTATGGCTACACCTTC	CASSPQNRVDYGYTF	.	TRBJ1-2	15	.	TRBV27
TGCAGTGCTGGGGCCCTAAGGATTAGCTCTGGAAACACCATATATTTT	CSAGALRISSGNTIYF	few	TRBJ1-3	16	.	TRBV20-1
TGTGCCAGCAGTGAAGGGTTAGCGCGAGGGCAAGAGACCCAGTACTTC	CASSEGLARGQETQYF	few	TRBJ2-5	16	.	TRBV2
TGTGCCTGCACATGGGGGACAGGGACTGGCTACACCTTC	CACTWGTGTGYTF	.	TRBJ1-2	13	TRBD1	TRBV28
TGTGCCAGCAGTTTAAGGAGGCCGTTTGGGCTGTTTTTT	CASSLRRPFGLFF	once	TRBJ1-4	13	.	TRBV12-3/TRBV12-4
TGTGCCAGCAGCCTAGGGACAGGTTTTGGTGGAAACACCATATATTTT	CASSLGTGFGGNTIYF	.	TRBJ1-3	16	TRBD1	TRBV12-3/TRBV12-4
TGTGCCAGCAGCTCCACTAACTACAATGAGCAGTTCTTC	CASSSTNYNEQFF	.	TRBJ2-1	13	.	TRBV3-1
TGCAGCGTTGAAGATGCGGGCAGGGGGCAAGGAAACACCATATATTTT	CSVEDAGRGQGNTIYF	few	TRBJ1-3	16	TRBD1	TRBV29-1
TGTGCCAGCAGTCCGAGGACAGGGACCACACCTGGAAACACCATATATTTT	CASSPRTGTTPGNTIYF	.	TRBJ1-3	17	TRBD1	TRBV12-3/TRBV12-4
TGCGCCAGCAGCGAGGGAGGCTCCTACAATGAGCAGTTCTTC	CASSEGGSYNEQFF	few	TRBJ2-1	14	.	TRBV5-1
TGCGCCAGCAGCCAAAACAGGGGCAATGAAGCTTTCTTT	CASSQNRGNEAFF	few	TRBJ1-1	13	TRBD1	TRBV5-1
TGTGCCAGCAGCTTAGGCCCACCGCGGCACGGTGCCTACAATGAGCAGTTCTTC	CASSLGPPRHGAYNEQFF	.	TRBJ2-1	18	.	TRBV7-2
TGTGCCAGCCGACCCGGGAGTGGGGGGGGCTATGGCTACACCTTC	CASRPGSGGGYGYTF	few	TRBJ1-2	15	.	TRBV12-3/TRBV12-4
TGCGCCAGCAGCCAAGACGCGGGTGGCAGGCTCAATTTT	CASSQDAGGRLNF	.	TRBJ1-4	13	.	TRBV4-3